This entry is about one TCR beta chain. The target of this receptor is not known. The data belong to a study of T cells expressing NK-cell markers (dated by TCRdb to about 2020). Context from the whole study: TCR beta-chain repertoires were profiled in sorted CD3+CD56+NKG2C+, CD3+CD56+NKG2C- and CD3+CD56-NKG2C+ T-cell subsets from roughly eight donors. Of the eight sequenced donors, seven were found to be HCMV-seropositive and one was found to be HCMV-seronegative. Randomly selected healthy volunteers, three men and five women, were used as the eight sequenced donors. Libraries were sequenced as 2 x 150 bp reads on Illumina HiSeq 2000/2500, MiSeq or NextSeq. The full study reports these points: It remained unclear whether the expanded NKG2C-expressing T cell clones were specific for HCMV antigens. In several donors, the dominant CD3+CD56+NKG2C+ clonotypes ranked among the top 10 CD8+ clonotypes, making up about 1.0-7.5% of CD8+ T cells. Those dominant clonotypes were again the most abundant among CD3+CD56-NKG2C+ cells in four donors, at about 28.3-65%.

The sequencer listed for this sample is Illumina HiSeq 2000. TCR beta cDNA libraries were prepared using 5'RACE template switching, which introduced a universal primer site and unique molecular identifiers. Priming for cDNA synthesis came from the TCR beta constant segment, and two successive PCR amplification steps followed. The authors processed their data as follows. MIGEC handled demultiplexing of the reads and grouping by UMI, while MiTCR was used to assemble and quantify clonotypes. To remove erroneous sequences, TCR cDNA sequences were retained only when supported by two or more reads. The tcR package was used for downstream repertoire analysis, and clonotypes were matched between fractions using CDR3 nucleotide sequence together with V segment. VDJmatch was used to annotate antigen specificity against VDJdb, with one amino acid substitution allowed in CDR3. TCRdb reprocessed the reads and provides one entry for every CDR3 protein sequence; no DNA is given. The V and J calls were not made by the authors but by TCRdb's processing. The table for this sample records roughly 350,000 distinct CDR3 sequences. The leading ten clones occupy roughly 5.4% of the sample.

HCMV-specific IgG was detected in serum with a commercial ELISA kit to determine HCMV serostatus. Ficoll density gradient centrifugation was used to isolate peripheral blood mononuclear cells from blood. The origin of this receptor is a man aged 18-70 years in good health. The sequenced sample consisted of blood T cells: a sorted CD56 or NKG2C T cell subset, CD4+ or CD8+ T cells, or bulk PBMC T cells (not recorded which).

This receptor has the CDR3 CASSFRPAGLAFF. Here the chain combines TRBV7-2 and TRBJ1-1. The CDR3 sequence holds 13 residues, the cysteine and phenylalanine included. DNA is not on record. The germline V gene sets CDR1 to SGHTA and CDR2 to FQGNSA.